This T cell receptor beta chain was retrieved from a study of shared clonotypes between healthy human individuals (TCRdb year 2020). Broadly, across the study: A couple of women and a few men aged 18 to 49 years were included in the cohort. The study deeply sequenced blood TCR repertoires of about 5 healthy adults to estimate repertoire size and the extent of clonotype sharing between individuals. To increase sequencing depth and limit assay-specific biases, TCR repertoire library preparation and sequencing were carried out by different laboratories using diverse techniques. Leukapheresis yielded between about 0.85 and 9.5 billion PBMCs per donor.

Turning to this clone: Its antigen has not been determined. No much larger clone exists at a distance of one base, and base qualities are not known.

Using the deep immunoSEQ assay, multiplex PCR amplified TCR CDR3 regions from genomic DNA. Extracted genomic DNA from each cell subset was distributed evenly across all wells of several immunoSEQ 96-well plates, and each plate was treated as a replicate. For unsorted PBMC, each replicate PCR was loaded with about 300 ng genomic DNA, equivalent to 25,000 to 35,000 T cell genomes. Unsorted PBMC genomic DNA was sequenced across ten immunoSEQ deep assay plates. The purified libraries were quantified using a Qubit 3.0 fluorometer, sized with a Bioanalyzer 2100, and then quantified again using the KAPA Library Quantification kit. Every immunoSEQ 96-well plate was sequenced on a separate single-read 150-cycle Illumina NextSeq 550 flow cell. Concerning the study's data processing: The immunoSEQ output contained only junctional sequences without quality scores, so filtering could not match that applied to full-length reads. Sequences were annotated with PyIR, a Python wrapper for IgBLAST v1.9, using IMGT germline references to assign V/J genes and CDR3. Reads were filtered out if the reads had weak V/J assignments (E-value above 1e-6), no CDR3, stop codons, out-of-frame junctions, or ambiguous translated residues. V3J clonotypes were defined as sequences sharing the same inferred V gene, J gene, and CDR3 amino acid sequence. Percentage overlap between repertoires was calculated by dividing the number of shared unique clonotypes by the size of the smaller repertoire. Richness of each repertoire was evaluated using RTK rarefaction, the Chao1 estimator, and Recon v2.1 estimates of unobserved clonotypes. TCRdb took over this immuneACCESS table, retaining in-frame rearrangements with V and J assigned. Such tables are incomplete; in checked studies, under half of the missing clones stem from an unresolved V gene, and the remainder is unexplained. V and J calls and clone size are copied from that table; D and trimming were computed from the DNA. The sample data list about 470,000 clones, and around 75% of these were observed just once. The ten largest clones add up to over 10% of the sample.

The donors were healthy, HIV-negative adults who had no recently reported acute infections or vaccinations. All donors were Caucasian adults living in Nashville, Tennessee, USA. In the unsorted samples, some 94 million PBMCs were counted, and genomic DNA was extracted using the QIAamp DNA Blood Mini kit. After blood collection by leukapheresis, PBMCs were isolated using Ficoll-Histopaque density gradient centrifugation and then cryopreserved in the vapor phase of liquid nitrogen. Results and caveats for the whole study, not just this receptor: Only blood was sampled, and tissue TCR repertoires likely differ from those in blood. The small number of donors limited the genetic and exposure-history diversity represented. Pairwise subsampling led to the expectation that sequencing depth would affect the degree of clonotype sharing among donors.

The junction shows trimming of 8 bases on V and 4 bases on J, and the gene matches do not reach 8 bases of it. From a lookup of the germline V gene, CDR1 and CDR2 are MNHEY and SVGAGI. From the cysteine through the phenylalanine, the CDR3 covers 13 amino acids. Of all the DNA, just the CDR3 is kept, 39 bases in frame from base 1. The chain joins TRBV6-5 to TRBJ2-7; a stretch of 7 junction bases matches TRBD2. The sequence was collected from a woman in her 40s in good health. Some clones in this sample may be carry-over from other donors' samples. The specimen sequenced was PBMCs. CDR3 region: CASQGGSLYEQYF. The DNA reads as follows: TGTGCCAGCCAGGGCGGGAGTTTGTACGAGCAGTACTTC.